This T cell receptor (beta chain) originates from a study of cytomegalovirus exposure and HLA in healthy donors. Study context: An early data release held tens of millions of unique TCRs from HLA-typed donors.

The PCR had 60 Vbeta and 13 Jbeta primers. The data were produced by immunoSEQ multiplex PCR, yet TCRdb's version contains in-frame clones alone and is incomplete. Here the sample spans around 130,000 clones, over 60% being singletons. The CDR3 sequence is 15 residues long. The J segment lost 9 bases and the V segment lost 7 bases, leaving 12 bases of the junction unmatched. The germline V gene has CDR1 SEHNR and CDR2 FQNEAQ (reference sequence). Sample: PBMCs. The sequence came from a man aged 18 to 30 in good health and CMV-seronegative. This chain connects TRBV7-9 to TRBJ2-1; 10 bases agree with TRBD2. CDR3 loop: CASNHLAGVSGEQFF. DNA of the CDR3: TGTGCCAGCAATCATCTAGCGGGGGTATCTGGTGAGCAGTTCTTC.